This TCR beta chain came from a study of Ad26.COV2.S vaccination and SARS-CoV-2 variants (dated by TCRdb to the early 2020s). At the level of the whole study: Donors in the vaccine arm were drawn from COV1001, a multicentre, randomized, double-blind, placebo-controlled phase I-IIa trial testing Ad26.COV2.S in healthy adults. Ad26.COV2.S was given intramuscularly at 5x10^10 or 1x10^11 viral particles, as a single shot or as two shots 56 days apart. Sequencing of the TCRbeta repertoire served to evaluate the specificity and breadth of SARS-CoV-2-reactive T cell receptors following Ad26.COV2.S vaccination. The TCR-sequenced set comprised approximately 32 samples: some 19 Ad26.COV2.S vaccine recipients, 5 placebo recipients and 8 SARS-CoV-2 convalescent individuals. Participants in the trial were split at random into five groups of five each, receiving low-dose or high-dose Ad26.COV2.S once or twice, or else placebo on both occasions. Investigators did not know the trial group allocation while performing experiments and assessing outcomes. Points the paper makes about the study in general: Vaccine and placebo recipients had comparable non-spike TCR breadth, which fits with the vaccine containing only spike. Comparing responses between vaccine doses or regimens was not something the study was powered to do. The authors noted that total T cell responses may have been underestimated by the TCR breadth and depth analyses. After vaccination, substantial breadth of spike-specific CD8+ and CD4+ T cell responses was reported. Ad26.COV2.S recipients had higher spike-specific TCR breadth than placebo recipients (P = 0.0014).

The immunoSEQ Assay was used to sequence TCRbeta CDR3 regions. After extraction, genomic DNA underwent amplification by bias-controlled multiplex PCR, followed by high-throughput sequencing. The authors' analysis ran thus. To quantify the absolute abundance of each unique TCRbeta CDR3 region, sequences were collapsed and filtered. T cell fraction was estimated by normalizing TCRbeta template counts to usable DNA, with usable DNA measured through amplification of reference genes found in all nucleated cells. Repertoire TCRs were annotated as SARS-CoV-2-specific when V gene, CDR3 amino acid sequence and J gene were exactly matched to a known reactive TCR set. The reference SARS-CoV-2 TCR set was derived from MIRA and filtered for enrichment in COVID-19-positive ImmuneCODE repertoires, a step that removed public or cross-reactive TCRs. Using the MIRA antigens, annotated TCRs were further analysed by specific ORF or by position within an ORF. Breadth was defined as annotated unique rearrangements over total unique productive rearrangements; depth was the summed frequency of those rearrangements. Two-sided Wilcoxon rank-sum tests were used to compare TCR breadth between groups. TCRdb's version of the immuneACCESS table is confined to in-frame rearrangements and falls short of the full clone set. An unresolved V gene accounts for under half of the shortfall where checked; the remainder is of unknown origin. For V, J and clone size, that table is used; D and trimming come from the DNA. The sample data list about 680,000 clones, and around 89% of these were observed just once. About 1.5% of the sample rests with the top ten.

The germline V gene supplies CDR1 ENHRY and CDR2 SYGVKD. The CDR3 has 15 amino acids, counting the end cysteine and phenylalanine. Just CDR3 DNA is preserved here, 45 bases in frame from base 1. At the junction V is shortened by 0 bases and J by 5 bases; bases outside the gene matches: 5. Interpreted using the paper, the treatment or condition label stands for: over 15 received Ad26.COV2.S at low or high dose, single or two shots; 5 received placebo; per-sample allocation not given. For vaccine and placebo recipients, the sequenced repertoires came from samples collected on day 63 after the first injection. Cohort 1b enrolled some 25 adults aged 18-55 years at a single site in Boston, USA, between 29 July and 7 August 2020. Ad26.COV2.S was a replication-incompetent adenovirus type 26 vector expressing a prefusion-stabilized SARS-CoV-2 spike protein from the original Wuhan strain. Worth noting for this clone: Its cognate antigen has yet to be identified. One base away there is no much larger clone; base qualities are not given.

The V and J segments used are TRBV10-3 and TRBJ2-5; TRBD1 matches 8 bases in the middle. This receptor was obtained from a person between 18 and 60 years old who received the Ad26.COV2.S COVID-19 vaccine or a placebo. Here the sequenced sample was peripheral blood, taken in a trial of Ad26.COV2.S vaccine versus placebo. The CDR3 region: CAISESPGGLETQYF. The DNA sequence reads TGTGCCATCAGTGAGTCCCCAGGGGGCCTGGAGACCCAGTACTTC.